Listed below are T cell receptor beta chains from one sample, sequenced in a study of blood T cell repertoires in COVID-19. The method was immunoSEQ multiplex PCR; TCRdb's version includes in-frame clones alone and lacks a portion of them. Of around 80,000 clones listed, 88% are singletons. The sequencing input was peripheral blood. These receptor sequences come from a human donor in a cohort sampled during active COVID-19. Both conserved end residues are part of each CDR3. Each record gives: J gene, V gene, D gene, clone size, CDR3 protein, CDR3 DNA. The D gene is left open where the match is weak. Only some rows state a clone size, as once, few, many or a class for expanded clones.

TRBJ2-1 TRBV6-2/TRBV6-3 TRBD2 few CASSYSLAGGLDEQFF TGTGCCAGCAGTTACTCTCTAGCGGGGGGGCTGGATGAGCAGTTCTTC
TRBJ1-4 TRBV27 - - CASSLRGAEKLFF TGTGCCAGCAGTTTACGGGGGGCGGAAAAACTGTTTTTT
TRBJ1-1 TRBV5-6 TRBD1 - CASSLGDRAGAEAFF TGTGCCAGCAGCTTGGGGGACAGGGCGGGGGCTGAAGCTTTCTTT
TRBJ2-1 TRBV7-3 - - CASKLDSSVNEQFF TGTGCCAGCAAGCTGGACAGCTCGGTAAATGAGCAGTTCTTC
TRBJ1-1 TRBV7-2 TRBD1 - CASSQRTGMNTEAFF TGTGCCAGCAGCCAAAGGACAGGCATGAACACTGAAGCTTTCTTT
TRBJ2-7 TRBV7-3 TRBD1 - CASSFGQGVPYEQYF TGTGCCAGCAGCTTTGGACAGGGGGTCCCCTACGAGCAGTACTTC
TRBJ1-4 TRBV29-1 - - CSVEVSSPQVGKLFF TGCAGCGTTGAAGTTTCGAGTCCCCAGGTTGGAAAACTGTTTTTT
TRBJ1-1 TRBV20-1 - - CSASRGAAGMNTEAFF TGCAGTGCTAGTCGGGGGGCGGCAGGTATGAACACTGAAGCTTTCTTT
TRBJ2-7 TRBV11-2 - - CASSLGYSYEQYF TGTGCCAGCAGCTTAGGTTACAGCTACGAGCAGTACTTC
TRBJ2-7 TRBV5-6 - - CASSLVSAAGEQYF TGTGCCAGCAGCTTGGTCTCGGCGGCGGGCGAGCAGTACTTC
TRBJ1-2 TRBV6-5 TRBD1 - CASRILDRANGYTF TGTGCCAGCAGGATCTTGGACAGGGCAAATGGCTACACCTTC
TRBJ2-1 TRBV27 - - CASGSGSYNEQFF TGTGCCAGCGGGTCAGGGTCCTACAATGAGCAGTTCTTC
TRBJ2-1 TRBV28 TRBD1 - CASRLLTGGRYNEQFF TGTGCCAGCAGGCTTCTAACAGGGGGCAGATACAATGAGCAGTTCTTC
TRBJ1-1 TRBV7-3 - - CASSLTVNTEAFF TGTGCCAGCAGCCTGACAGTAAACACTGAAGCTTTCTTT
TRBJ1-2 TRBV2 - - CASSTPGGDGYTF TGTGCCAGCAGCACTCCTGGGGGCGATGGCTACACCTTC
TRBJ1-5 TRBV5-1 - once CASSSLGGDNQPQHF TGCGCCAGCAGCTCGCTAGGGGGGGACAATCAGCCCCAGCATTTT
TRBJ1-1 TRBV10-3 TRBD1 - CAIRTGTENTEAFF TGTGCCATCAGAACCGGGACAGAGAACACTGAAGCTTTCTTT
TRBJ1-6 TRBV9 - - CASSERGTGYDSPLHF TGTGCCAGCAGCGAAAGGGGGACGGGTTATGATTCACCCCTCCACTTT
TRBJ2-2 TRBV7-6 - - CASSLDRGPNTGELFF TGTGCCAGCAGCTTAGACCGGGGTCCGAACACCGGGGAGCTGTTTTTT
TRBJ1-5 TRBV4-1 - medium-sized CASSQVGHRDGRPQHF TGCGCCAGCAGCCAAGTTGGCCACAGGGACGGCCGGCCCCAGCATTTT
TRBJ1-1 TRBV18 - - CASSPLGDGEAFF TGTGCCAGCTCACCTCTCGGAGACGGTGAAGCTTTCTTT
TRBJ2-5 TRBV18 TRBD2 - CASSGSREGETQYF TGTGCCAGCTCAGGATCGCGGGAGGGAGAGACCCAGTACTTC
TRBJ2-1 TRBV7-6 - - CASSSASRDYNEQFF TGTGCCAGCAGCTCTGCTAGCCGTGATTACAATGAGCAGTTCTTC
TRBJ1-1 TRBV27 - - CASSLFKNTEAFF TGTGCCAGCAGTTTATTCAAGAACACTGAAGCTTTCTTT
TRBJ2-2 TRBV6-2/TRBV6-3 TRBD2 - CASSRGAGDPLGQLFF TGTGCCAGCAGTCGAGGAGCGGGAGATCCTCTCGGACAGCTGTTTTTT
TRBJ1-4 TRBV14 - - CASSHLSGGRATNEKLFF TGTGCCAGCAGCCATCTTTCGGGGGGGAGAGCAACTAATGAAAAACTGTTTTTT
TRBJ1-1 TRBV3-1/TRBV3-2 - - CASSRSGRGAFF TGTGCCAGCAGCCGGAGTGGCAGGGGAGCTTTCTTT
TRBJ2-1 TRBV5-1 - few CASSLSGAQFF TGCGCCAGCAGCTTGTCTGGGGCCCAGTTCTTC
TRBJ1-2 TRBV6-5 - - CASTPTAATNYGYTF TGTGCCAGCACGCCTACCGCGGCGACTAACTATGGCTACACCTTC
TRBJ1-5 TRBV28 - once CASSPTAGGNQPQHF TGTGCCAGCAGTCCCACTGCGGGCGGCAATCAGCCCCAGCATTTT
TRBJ2-7 TRBV7-6 TRBD1 - CASSPGPGGEQYF TGTGCCAGCAGCCCGGGGCCAGGGGGCGAGCAGTACTTC
TRBJ2-1 TRBV3-1/TRBV3-2 - - CASSQVPQGEQFF TGTGCCAGCAGCCAAGTTCCGCAGGGAGAGCAGTTCTTC
TRBJ2-2 TRBV10-3 - once CAIFDSGWTGELFF TGTGCCATCTTCGACTCGGGGTGGACCGGGGAGCTGTTTTTT
TRBJ1-3 TRBV9 - - CASSVGSISGNTIYF TGTGCCAGCAGCGTAGGCTCTATCTCTGGAAACACCATATATTTT
TRBJ2-2 TRBV5-1 TRBD2 - CASGTSGTGELFF TGCGCCAGCGGGACTAGCGGCACCGGGGAGCTGTTTTTT
TRBJ1-1 TRBV19 - - CASTSIDSEAFF TGTGCCAGTACCTCAATAGACAGTGAAGCTTTCTTT
TRBJ2-7 TRBV28 - once CASSFRRGPYEQYF TGTGCCAGCAGTTTTCGAAGAGGCCCTTACGAGCAGTACTTC
TRBJ2-7 TRBV10-3 - - CAISESGGTEQYF TGTGCCATCAGTGAGTCGGGAGGCACCGAGCAGTACTTC
TRBJ2-2 TRBV12-2 - few CASRRELEKGVFGAGELFF TGTGCAAGTCGCCGTGAGCTGGAGAAGGGCGTGTTCGGGGCCGGGGAGCTGTTTTTT